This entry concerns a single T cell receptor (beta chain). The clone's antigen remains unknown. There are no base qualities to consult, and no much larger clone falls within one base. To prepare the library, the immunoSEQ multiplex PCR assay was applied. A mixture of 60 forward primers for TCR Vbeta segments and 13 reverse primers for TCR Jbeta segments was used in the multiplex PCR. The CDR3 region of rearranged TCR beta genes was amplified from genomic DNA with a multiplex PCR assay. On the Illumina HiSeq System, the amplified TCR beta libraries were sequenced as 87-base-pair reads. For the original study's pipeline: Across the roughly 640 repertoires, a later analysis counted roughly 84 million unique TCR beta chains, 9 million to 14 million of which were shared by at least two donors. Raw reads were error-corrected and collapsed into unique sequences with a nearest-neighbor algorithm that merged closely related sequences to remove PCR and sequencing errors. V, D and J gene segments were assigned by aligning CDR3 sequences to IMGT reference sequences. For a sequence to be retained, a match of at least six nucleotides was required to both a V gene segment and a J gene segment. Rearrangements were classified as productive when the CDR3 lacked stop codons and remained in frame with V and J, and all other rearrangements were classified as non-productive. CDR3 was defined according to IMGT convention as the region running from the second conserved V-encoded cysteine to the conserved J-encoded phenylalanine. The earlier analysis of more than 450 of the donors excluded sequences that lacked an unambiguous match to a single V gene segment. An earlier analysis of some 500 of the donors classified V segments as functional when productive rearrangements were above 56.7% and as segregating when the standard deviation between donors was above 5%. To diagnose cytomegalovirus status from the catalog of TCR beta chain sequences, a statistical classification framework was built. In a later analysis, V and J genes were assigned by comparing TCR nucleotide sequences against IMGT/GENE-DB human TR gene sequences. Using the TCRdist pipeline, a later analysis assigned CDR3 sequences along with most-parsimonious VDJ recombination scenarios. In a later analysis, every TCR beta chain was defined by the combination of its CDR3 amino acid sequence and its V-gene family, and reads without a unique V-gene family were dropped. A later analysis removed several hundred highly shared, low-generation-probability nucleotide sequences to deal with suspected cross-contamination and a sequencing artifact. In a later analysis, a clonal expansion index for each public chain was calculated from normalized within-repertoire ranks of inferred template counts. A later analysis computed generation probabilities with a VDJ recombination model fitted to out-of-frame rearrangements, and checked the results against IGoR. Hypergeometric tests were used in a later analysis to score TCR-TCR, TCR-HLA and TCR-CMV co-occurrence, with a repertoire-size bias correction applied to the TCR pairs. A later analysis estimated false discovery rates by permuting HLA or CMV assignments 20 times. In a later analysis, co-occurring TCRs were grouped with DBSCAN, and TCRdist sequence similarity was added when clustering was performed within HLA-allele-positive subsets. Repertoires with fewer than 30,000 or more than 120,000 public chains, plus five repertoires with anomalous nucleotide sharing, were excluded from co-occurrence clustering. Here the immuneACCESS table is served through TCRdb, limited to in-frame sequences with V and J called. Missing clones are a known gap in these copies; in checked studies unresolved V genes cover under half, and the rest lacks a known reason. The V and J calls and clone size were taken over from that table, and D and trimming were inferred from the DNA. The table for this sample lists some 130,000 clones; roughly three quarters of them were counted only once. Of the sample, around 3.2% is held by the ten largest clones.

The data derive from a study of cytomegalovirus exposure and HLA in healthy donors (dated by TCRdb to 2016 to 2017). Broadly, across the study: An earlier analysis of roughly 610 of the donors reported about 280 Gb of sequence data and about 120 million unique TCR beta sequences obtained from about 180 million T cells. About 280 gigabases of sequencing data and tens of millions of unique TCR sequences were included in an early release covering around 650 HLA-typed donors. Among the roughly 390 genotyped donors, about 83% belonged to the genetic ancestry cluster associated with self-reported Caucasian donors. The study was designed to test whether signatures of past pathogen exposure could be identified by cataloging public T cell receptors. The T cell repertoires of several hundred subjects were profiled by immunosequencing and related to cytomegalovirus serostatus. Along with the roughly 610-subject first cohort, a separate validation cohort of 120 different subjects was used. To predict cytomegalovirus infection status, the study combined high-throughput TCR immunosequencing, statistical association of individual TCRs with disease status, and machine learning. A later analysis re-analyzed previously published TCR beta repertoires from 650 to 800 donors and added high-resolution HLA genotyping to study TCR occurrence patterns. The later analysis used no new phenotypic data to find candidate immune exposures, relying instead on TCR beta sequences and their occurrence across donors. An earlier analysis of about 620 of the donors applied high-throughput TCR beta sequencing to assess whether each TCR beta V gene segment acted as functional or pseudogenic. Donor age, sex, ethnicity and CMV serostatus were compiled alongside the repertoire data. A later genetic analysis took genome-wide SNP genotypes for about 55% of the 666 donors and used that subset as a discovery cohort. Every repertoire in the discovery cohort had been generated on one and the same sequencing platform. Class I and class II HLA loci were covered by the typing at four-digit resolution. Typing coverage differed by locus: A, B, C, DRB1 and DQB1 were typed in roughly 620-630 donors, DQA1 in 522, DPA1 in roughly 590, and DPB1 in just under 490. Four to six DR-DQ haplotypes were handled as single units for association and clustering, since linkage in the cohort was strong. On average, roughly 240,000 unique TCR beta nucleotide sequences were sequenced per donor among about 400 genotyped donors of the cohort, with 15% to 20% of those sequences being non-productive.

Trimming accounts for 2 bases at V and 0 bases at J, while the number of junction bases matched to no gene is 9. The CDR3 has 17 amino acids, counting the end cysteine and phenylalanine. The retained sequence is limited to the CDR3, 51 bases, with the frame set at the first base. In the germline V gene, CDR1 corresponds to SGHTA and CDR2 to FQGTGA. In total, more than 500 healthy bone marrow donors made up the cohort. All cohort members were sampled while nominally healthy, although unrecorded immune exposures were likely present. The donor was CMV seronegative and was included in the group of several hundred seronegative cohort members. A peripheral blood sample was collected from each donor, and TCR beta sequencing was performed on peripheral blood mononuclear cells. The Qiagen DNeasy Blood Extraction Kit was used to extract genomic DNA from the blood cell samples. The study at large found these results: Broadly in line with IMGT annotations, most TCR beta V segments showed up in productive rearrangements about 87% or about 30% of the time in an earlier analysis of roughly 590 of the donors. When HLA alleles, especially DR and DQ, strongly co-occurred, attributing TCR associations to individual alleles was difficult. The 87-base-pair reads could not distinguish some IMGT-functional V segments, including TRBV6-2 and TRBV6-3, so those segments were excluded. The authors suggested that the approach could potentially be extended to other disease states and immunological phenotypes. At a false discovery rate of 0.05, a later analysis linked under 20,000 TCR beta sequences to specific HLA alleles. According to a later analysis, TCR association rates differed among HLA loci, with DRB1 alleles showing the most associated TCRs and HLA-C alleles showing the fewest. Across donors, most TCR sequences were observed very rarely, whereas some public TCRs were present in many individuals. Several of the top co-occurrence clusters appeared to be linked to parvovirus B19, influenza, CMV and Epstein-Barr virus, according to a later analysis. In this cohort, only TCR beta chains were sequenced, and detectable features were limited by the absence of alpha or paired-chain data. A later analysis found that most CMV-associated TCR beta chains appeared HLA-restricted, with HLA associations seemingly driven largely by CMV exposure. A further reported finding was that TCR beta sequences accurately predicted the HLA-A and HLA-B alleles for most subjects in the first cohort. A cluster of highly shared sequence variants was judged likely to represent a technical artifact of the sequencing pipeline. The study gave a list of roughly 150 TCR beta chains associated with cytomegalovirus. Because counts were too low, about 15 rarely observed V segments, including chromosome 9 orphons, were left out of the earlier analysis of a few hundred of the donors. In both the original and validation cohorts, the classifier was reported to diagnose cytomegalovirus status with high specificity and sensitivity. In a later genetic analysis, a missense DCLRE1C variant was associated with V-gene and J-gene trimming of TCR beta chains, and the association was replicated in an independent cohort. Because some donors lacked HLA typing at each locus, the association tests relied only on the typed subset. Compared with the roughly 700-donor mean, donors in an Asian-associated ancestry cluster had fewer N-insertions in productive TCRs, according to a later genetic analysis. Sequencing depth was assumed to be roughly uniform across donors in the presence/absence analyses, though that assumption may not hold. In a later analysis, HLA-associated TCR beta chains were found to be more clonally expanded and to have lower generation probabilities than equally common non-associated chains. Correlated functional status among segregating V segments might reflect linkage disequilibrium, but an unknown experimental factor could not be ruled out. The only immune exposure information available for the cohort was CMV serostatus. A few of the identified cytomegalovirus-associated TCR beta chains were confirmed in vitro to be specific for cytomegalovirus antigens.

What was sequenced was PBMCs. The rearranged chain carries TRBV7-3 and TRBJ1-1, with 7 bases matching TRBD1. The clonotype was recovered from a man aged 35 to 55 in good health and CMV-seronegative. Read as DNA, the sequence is TGTGCCAGCAGCTTACGTCAGGGGGAGCGCATGAACACTGAAGCTTTCTTT. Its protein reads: CASSLRQGERMNTEAFF.